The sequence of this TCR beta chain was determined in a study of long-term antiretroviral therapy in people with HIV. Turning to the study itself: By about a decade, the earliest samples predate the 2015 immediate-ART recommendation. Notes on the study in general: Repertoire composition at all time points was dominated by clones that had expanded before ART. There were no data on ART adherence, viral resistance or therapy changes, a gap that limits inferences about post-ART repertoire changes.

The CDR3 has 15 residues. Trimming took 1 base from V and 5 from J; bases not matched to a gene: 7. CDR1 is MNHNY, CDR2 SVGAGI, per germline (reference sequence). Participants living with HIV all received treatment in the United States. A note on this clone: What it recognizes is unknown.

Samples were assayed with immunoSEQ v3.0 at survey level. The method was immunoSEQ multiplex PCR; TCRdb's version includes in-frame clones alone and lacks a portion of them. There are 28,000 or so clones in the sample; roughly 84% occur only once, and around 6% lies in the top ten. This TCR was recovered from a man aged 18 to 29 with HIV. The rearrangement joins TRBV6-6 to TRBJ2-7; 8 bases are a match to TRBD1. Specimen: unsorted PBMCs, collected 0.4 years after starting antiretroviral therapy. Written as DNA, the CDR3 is TGTGCCAGCAGTTACTTGGACAGGGTGGGAGACGAGCAGTACTTC. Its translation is CASSYLDRVGDEQYF.